This T cell receptor (beta chain) was found in a study of T cells after yellow fever vaccination. The germline V gene encodes CDR1 SGHRS and CDR2 YFSETQ. Trimming took 1 base from V and 4 from J, leaving 13 bases between them. CDR3 length: 15 residues. TCRdb ran MiXCR on the 5' RACE reads and lists one entry per CDR3 protein. The table includes 200,000 or so distinct CDR3 sequences, around 6.7% detected once. The source was CD4+ T cells sorted from PBMCs, collected on the day of the yellow fever booster vaccination. This chain links TRBV5-1 with TRBJ2-3; perhaps TRBD2 as D (5 bases). The origin of this receptor is a young man who received the YFV17D yellow fever vaccine. The CDR3 coding sequence is TGCGCCAGCAGCTTGAATGCGGGCTCGCCAGATACGCAGTATTTT. Protein product: CASSLNAGSPDTQYF. Filled out from reference TRBV5-1 and TRBJ2-3, the complete variable domain reads KAGVTQTPRYLIKTRGQQVTLSCSPISGHRSVSWYQQTPGQGLQFLFEYFSETQRNKGNFPGRFSGRQFSNSRSEMNVSTLELGDSALYLCASSLNAGSPDTQYFGPGTRLTVL.